Listed below are T cell receptor beta chains from one sample, sequenced in a study of CD8 T cells in ankylosing spondylitis. TCRdb re-called the 5' RACE reads with MiXCR, one entry per CDR3 protein. The table includes 7,500 to 10,000 distinct CDR3 sequences, under 6.5% detected once. The specimen sequenced was blood, either unsorted or a sorted T cell fraction (not recorded which). The receptors were gathered from a female donor with ankylosing spondylitis or in good health (not recorded which). Each CDR3 is given with its conserved first and last residue.

v_gene,CDR3aa
TRBV9,CASSVAGGGQPQHF
TRBV9,CASSVLGLAGYNEQFF
TRBV9,CASSEGGDSYNEQFF
TRBV9,CASSSLAGGPTDTQYF
TRBV9,CASSVGTGLKNIQYF
TRBV9,CASSVSGADQETQYF
TRBV9,CASSTTSDSSYEQYF
TRBV9,CASSEDLGGRGGGELFF
TRBV7-8,CASSFRDPSYEQYF
TRBV9,CASSVETSGNEQFF
TRBV9,CASSPKVAGGPSDTQYF
TRBV9,CASSAGTSGEETQYF
TRBV9,CASSVVDGNNYGYTF
TRBV12-5,CASGLVQTDVTNQPQHF
TRBV9,CASSGDNSPLHF
TRBV9,CASSVGGSGSSYEQYF
TRBV9,CASSVGLMNTGELFF
TRBV9,CASTWGDNNEQFF
TRBV9,CASSVGGGPQETQYF
TRBV1,CTKRGYEQYF
TRBV9,CASSVVAGESEAFF
TRBV9,CASSAGLTSGRAGELFF
TRBV9,CASSVREGNNYGYTF
TRBV9,CASGRTGMNTEAFF
TRBV9,CASSRQPREGSYNEQFF
TRBV9,CASSVADQLGEQYF
TRBV9,CASSAGGNQPQHF
TRBV9,CASSPSLRGALDTQYF
TRBV9,CASSNGRAFEQFF
TRBV9,CASSVSGRAYEQYF
TRBV9,CASSRSVDVSYEQYF
TRBV9,CASSKDYEQYF
TRBV9,CASSVPSGGSWETQYF
TRBV9,CASSADYNEQFF
TRBV9,CASSAGGAYTDTQYF
TRBV9,CASSVGWGGGTEAFF
TRBV9,CASSASDGFGQPQHF
TRBV9,CASSVAGYGNEQFF
TRBV9,CASSAHNGANVLTF
TRBV9,CASSAGGQTEAFF
TRBV9,CASNYEGQDTQYF
TRBV9,CASSAGLAGGRETQYF